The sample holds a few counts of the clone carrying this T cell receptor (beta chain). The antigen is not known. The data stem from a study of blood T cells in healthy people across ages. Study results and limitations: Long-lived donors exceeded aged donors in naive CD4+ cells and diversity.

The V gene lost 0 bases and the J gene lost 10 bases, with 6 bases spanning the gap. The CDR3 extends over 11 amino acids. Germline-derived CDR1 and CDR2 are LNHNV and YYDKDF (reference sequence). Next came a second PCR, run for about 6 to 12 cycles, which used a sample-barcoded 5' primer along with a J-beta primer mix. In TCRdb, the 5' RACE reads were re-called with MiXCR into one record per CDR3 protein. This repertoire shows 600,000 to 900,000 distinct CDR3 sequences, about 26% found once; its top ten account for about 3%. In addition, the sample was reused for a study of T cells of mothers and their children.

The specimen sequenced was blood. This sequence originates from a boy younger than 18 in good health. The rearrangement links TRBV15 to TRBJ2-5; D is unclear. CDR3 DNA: TGTGCCACCAGCAGAGAGCGAGTCCAGTACTTC. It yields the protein CATSRERVQYF.